The 21 T cell receptor beta chains below all came from one sample that was sequenced in a study of T cells in Graves' hyperthyroidism and ophthalmopathy (dated by TCRdb to about 2019). To prepare the library, multiplex PCR was applied. Sequencing was carried out with an Illumina HiSeq 2000. The TCR beta CDR3 regions were amplified from the RNA transcripts. For the first round of RT-PCR on the TCR CDR3, the HTBI primer set was used together with the Qiagen OneStep RT-PCR kit. The public reads were run again by TCRdb, first through fastp at Q25 and then through MiXCR, and only productive beta chains were kept. For every CDR3 protein sequence, its rows merge into one entry that carries the most common genes and DNA. Present in this sample are 400,000 or so distinct CDR3 sequences, 15% of which were seen just once. The ten top clones hold roughly 19% of the sample. The sample taken for sequencing was blood. These receptors were collected from a woman aged 55-70 years with Graves' ophthalmopathy.

The chain is built from TRBV10-2 and TRBJ2-1; 10 bases map to TRBD2. This CDR3 has 12 residues. V gave up 10 bases and J gave up 8 bases; unmatched junction bases: 5. The germline V gene encodes CDR1 WSHSY and CDR2 SAAADI. CDR3 coding DNA: TGCGCCACCACCGGACTAGCGGATGAGCAGTTCTTC. This sequence encodes CATTGLADEQFF.

This clonotype has a count of ten or more. The V and J genes are TRBV5-1 and TRBJ2-2; D uncertain. The CDR3 is 11 residues long. Trimming shortened V by 2 bases and J by 7 bases, and 3 bases separated the two germline ends. Germline-derived CDR1 and CDR2 are SGHRS and YFSETQ. The DNA of the CDR3 is TGCGCCAGCAGCTTATACGGGGAGCTGTTTTTT. Residues: CASSLYGELFF.

The rearrangement uses TRBV20-1 and TRBJ2-5; TRBD1 might be the D (5 bases). The germline CDR1 and CDR2 sequences are DFQATT and SNEGSKA (reference sequence). The V end was cut by 5 bases, the J end by 0 bases, with 16 bases between. The CDR3 is made up of 15 amino acids. The CDR3 reads CSAGPVGLYQETQYF. CDR3 coding DNA: TGCAGTGCTGGACCCGTGGGGCTGTACCAAGAGACCCAGTACTTC.

This clonotype showed up many times. J is TRBJ2-7 and V is TRBV15; 12 bases agree with TRBD2. This CDR3 is built from 16 residues. V lost 5 bases and J lost 2; bases outside the gene matches: 7. From germline, CDR1 is LNHNV and CDR2 YYDKDF (reference sequence). The CDR3: CATSSPGLAGAYEQYF. The CDR3 nucleotides read TGTGCCACCAGCTCGCCGGGACTAGCGGGCGCCTACGAGCAGTACTTC. Filled out from reference TRBV15 and TRBJ2-7, the complete variable domain reads DAMVIQNPRYQVTQFGKPVTLSCSQTLNHNVMYWYQQKSSQAPKLLFHYYDKDFNNEADTPDNFQSRRPNTSFCFLDIRSPGLGDTAMYLCATSSPGLAGAYEQYFGPGTRLTVT.

This clonotype was seen a few times. The CDR3 nucleotides are TGTGCCAGCAGTCCGGAGGGGGGAGGGGCACGTACGCAGTATTTT. Amino acids: CASSPEGGGARTQYF. This chain links TRBV4-2 with TRBJ2-3, with D tentatively TRBD2 (7 bases). Trimming left V 6 bases short and J 8 bases short, with 21 bases between. Germline V gives CDR1 LGHNA, CDR2 YNFKEQ. The CDR3 totals 15 residues.

At least ten counts were recorded for this clonotype. This chain joins TRBV28 and TRBJ2-7, with D perhaps TRBD1 (5 bases). Germline V lookup: CDR1 MDHEN, CDR2 SYDVKM. The CDR3 has 13 amino acids. The V end was cut by 5 bases, the J end by 5 bases, with 13 bases between. The CDR3 DNA reads as TGTGCCAGCAGTCATCAGGGTGTCCACGAGCAGTACTTC. Protein product: CASSHQGVHEQYF.

The rearrangement uses TRBV20-1 and TRBJ2-1; D perhaps matches TRBD2 (6 bases). Between the trimmed V and J ends, which lost 8 bases and 5 bases, there was a span of 22 bases. CDR1 is DFQATT and CDR2 is SNEGSKA in the germline V gene (reference sequence). The CDR3 has 15 residues. CDR3 amino acids: CSSRAVGRTDNEQFF. The CDR3 DNA is TGCAGTTCCAGGGCAGTCGGGAGAACTGACAATGAGCAGTTCTTC.

The rearrangement joins TRBV27 to TRBJ2-1; the match to TRBD2 covers 10 bases. Germline CDR1 MNHEY, CDR2 SMNVEV (reference sequence). V gave up 5 bases and J gave up 7 bases; unmatched junction bases: 8. This CDR3 is built from 15 residues. The CDR3 loop is CASSEREGLVNEQFF. CDR3 coding DNA: TGTGCCAGCAGTGAGCGGGAGGGCCTAGTGAATGAGCAGTTCTTC.

This clonotype was detected a few times. The CDR3: CASMEDNSNQPQHF. Written as DNA, the CDR3 is TGTGCCAGCATGGAGGATAATAGCAATCAGCCCCAGCATTTT. The chain is built from TRBV28 and TRBJ1-5, with D uncertain. CDR1 is MDHEN, CDR2 SYDVKM, per germline. Trimming cost V 7 bases and J 0 bases, with 10 bases left between them. There are 14 residues in the CDR3.

With regard to this clonotype: A much more abundant neighbour one base away suggests this may be a read error. The chain carries TRBV20-1 and TRBJ2-7, with TRBD2 identical over 11 bases. After removal of 4 bases from V and 5 bases from J, the junction contained 13 bases not matched to a gene. The CDR3 sequence is 16 residues long. The germline V gene has CDR1 DFQATT and CDR2 SNEGSKA (reference sequence). Written as DNA, the CDR3 is TGCAGTGCTATAGGCGTAACTAGCGGGAGCTACCACGAGCAGTACTTC. Encoded protein: CSAIGVTSGSYHEQYF.

At least ten counts were recorded for this clonotype. The chain joins TRBV29-1 to TRBJ2-1; 9 bases map to TRBD2. There are 13 residues in the CDR3. J lost 4 bases, V lost 4 bases, and 2 bases had no gene match. Germline-derived CDR1 and CDR2 are SQVTM and ANQGSEA. CDR3 sequence: CSVAGLAYNEQFF. CDR3 nucleotide sequence: TGCAGCGTTGCGGGACTAGCTTACAATGAGCAGTTCTTC.

This clonotype was counted many times. The chain is built from TRBV5-1 and TRBJ1-1, with TRBD1 identical over 7 bases. Germline V gene data show CDR1 as SGHRS and CDR2 as YFSETQ. Losses at the gene ends were 7 bases for V and 2 bases for J; bases not matched to a gene: 8. The CDR3 covers 14 residues. The CDR3 coding sequence is TGCGCCAGCGCCCCGACAGGGACCAACACTGAAGCTTTCTTT. As protein: CASAPTGTNTEAFF.

This clonotype was picked up many times. The chain has TRBV20-1 and TRBJ2-3, with 12 bases that match TRBD1. Looked up from germline, CDR1 is DFQATT and CDR2 is SNEGSKA (reference sequence). V lost 6 bases and J lost 0; bases outside the gene matches: 10. The CDR3 covers 17 residues. The CDR3: CSAPGTGGRGSTDTQYF. The CDR3 region has the DNA TGCAGTGCGCCCGGGACAGGGGGCCGGGGGAGCACAGATACGCAGTATTTT.

This clonotype has at least ten counts. The J gene is TRBJ2-1, the V gene TRBV28; tentatively, D is TRBD1 (5 bases). CDR3 length: 15 amino acids. V lost 7 bases and J 8 bases, leaving 21 bases between the germline ends. Germline lookup yields CDR1 MDHEN and CDR2 SYDVKM. The CDR3 nucleotides are TGTGCCAGCACCAGACAACTCCAGGGCGGCGATGAGCAGTTCTTC. Encoded protein: CASTRQLQGGDEQFF.

This clonotype was seen repeatedly, ten times or more. The rearrangement uses TRBV7-2 and TRBJ2-1; 7 bases agree with TRBD2. Germline V gene lookup returns CDR1 SGHTA and CDR2 FQGNSA. V lost 2 bases and J lost 0; bases outside the gene matches: 10. The CDR3 contains 18 residues. The CDR3 sequence is CASSLRGLAANSYNEQFF. For the CDR3, the DNA is TGTGCCAGCAGCTTAAGGGGTCTAGCGGCAAACTCCTACAATGAGCAGTTCTTC.

At least ten counts were recorded for this clonotype. The rearrangement uses TRBV20-1 and TRBJ2-7, with D possibly TRBD2 on 6 matching bases. In germline, CDR1 is DFQATT, CDR2 SNEGSKA (reference sequence). The V and J ends lost 0 bases and 0 bases respectively, with 15 bases between them. The CDR3 length is 16 residues. This CDR3 reads CSARDRGSGHSYEQYF. CDR3 DNA sequence: TGCAGTGCTAGAGATCGGGGTAGCGGACACTCCTACGAGCAGTACTTC.

On this clonotype itself: One base away lies a much larger clone, so this may be a sequencing read error. The chain is built from TRBV6-2 or TRBV6-3 and TRBJ2-1; 10 bases match TRBD1. This CDR3 is built from 15 residues. V gave up 7 bases and J gave up 10 bases; unmatched junction bases: 13. The germline V gene encodes CDR1 MNHEY and CDR2 SVGEGT. The CDR3 nucleotides read TGTGCCAGCACACGAACGACCGGGACAGGGGTCGAGCAGTTCTTC. Residues: CASTRTTGTGVEQFF.

The V gene is TRBV6-2 or TRBV6-3, the J gene TRBJ2-1, with D maybe TRBD2 (5 bases). The CDR3 loop spans 17 amino acids. Per germline, CDR1 MNHEY and CDR2 SVGEGT. The germline V and J ends were trimmed by 5 bases and 8 bases, with 25 bases remaining between them. The CDR3 sequence: CASSPSPLAHFRYEQFF. The CDR3 DNA reads TGTGCCAGCAGTCCCTCCCCCCTAGCCCACTTTAGGTATGAGCAGTTCTTC.

This clonotype was counted many times. This chain connects TRBV27 to TRBJ2-1, with 12 bases identical to TRBD2. The CDR3 extends over 16 amino acids. The ends lost 6 bases at V and 4 bases at J; junction bases unmatched: 7. CDR1 MNHEY and CDR2 SMNVEV come from the germline V gene (reference sequence). The CDR3 DNA follows: TGTGCCAGCAGCCCTCTTCTAGCGGGAGGGTACAATGAGCAGTTCTTC. Translating gives CASSPLLAGGYNEQFF.

This clonotype has only a few counts. V gene TRBV19 combines with J gene TRBJ1-5; a possible D gene is TRBD1 (6 bases). Germline V gene lookup returns CDR1 LNHDA and CDR2 SQIVND (reference sequence). Trimming removed 3 bases at V and 5 bases at J, with 14 bases between. The CDR3 spans 15 residues. DNA of the CDR3: TGTGCCAGTAGTATTAAGAGGGCAGGGGATCAGCCCCAGCATTTT. Translated: CASSIKRAGDQPQHF.

This clonotype was detected a few times. The rearrangement joins TRBV6-2 or TRBV6-3 to TRBJ1-5, with D unresolved. This CDR3 spans 16 amino acids. Germline assignment: CDR1 MNHEY and CDR2 SVGEGT. V was shortened by 2 bases and J by 1 base, with 12 bases between the two germline ends. CDR3 residues: CASSYLPGRSNQPQHF. The DNA for the CDR3 is TGTGCCAGCAGTTACCTCCCAGGCAGAAGCAATCAGCCCCAGCATTTT.